This TCR beta chain was captured by sequencing in a study of blood T cells in healthy people across ages. This clonotype was detected only once. It was with a sample-barcoded 5' primer and a J-beta primer mix that a second PCR of about 7 to 12 cycles was run. Researchers report that a template-switch adaptor with 12 random nucleotides tagged each cDNA molecule. Each CDR3 protein gets one entry after TCRdb re-called the 5' RACE reads with MiXCR. The table includes 1.5 million to 1.8 million distinct CDR3 sequences, approximately 43% detected once. The sequenced sample was blood. The source of this sequence is a woman aged 18 to 35 in good health.

The CDR3 nucleotides are TGTGCCAGCAGACAGTCCAGGGAGAATGGCTACACCTTC. Its translation: CASRQSRENGYTF. The gene calls are TRBV2 and TRBJ1-2, with a weak D call TRBD1 (5 bases). CDR3 length equals 13 residues. CDR1 SNHLY and CDR2 FYNNEI come from the germline V gene. Deletions cut 6 bases from V and 6 bases from J, with 14 bases between.